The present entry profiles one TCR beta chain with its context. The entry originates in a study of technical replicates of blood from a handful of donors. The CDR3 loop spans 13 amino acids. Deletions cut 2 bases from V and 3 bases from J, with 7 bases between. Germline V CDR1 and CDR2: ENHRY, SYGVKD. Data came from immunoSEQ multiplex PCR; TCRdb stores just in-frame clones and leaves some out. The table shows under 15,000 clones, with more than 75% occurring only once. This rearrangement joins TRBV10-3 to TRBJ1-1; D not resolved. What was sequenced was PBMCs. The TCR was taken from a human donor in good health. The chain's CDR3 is CAISEREDTEAFF. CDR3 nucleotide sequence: TGTGCCATCAGTGAGCGGGAGGACACTGAAGCTTTCTTT.